One and the same sample provided the 19 T cell receptor beta chains below, sequenced in a study of CD8 T cells in Susac syndrome. Reverse transcription used roughly 0.5 to 1 ug RNA and random hexamers. TCRdb fed the immunoSEQ multiplex PCR reads into MiXCR, producing one record per CDR3 protein. The sample records roughly 150,000 distinct CDR3 sequences, around 92% being singletons. The sequencing sample was made of CD4+ T cells from PBMCs. These receptors were collected from a human donor in good health.

CDR3 residues: CASSLNGGLGEKLFF. The CDR3 DNA reads TGTGCCAGCAGTTTAAACGGGGGCCTTGGTGAAAAACTGTTTTTT. The genes are TRBV12-3 or TRBV12-4 and TRBJ1-4, with D perhaps matching TRBD1 (6 bases). V shed 2 bases and J shed 7 bases, with 14 bases lying between them. CDR3 length: 15 amino acids.

The chain uses TRBV29-1 and TRBJ2-5; 7 bases are a match to TRBD1. Germline CDR1 and CDR2: SQVTM and ANQGSEA. This CDR3 spans 12 amino acids. Trimming cost V 7 bases and J 2 bases; bases outside gene matches: 4. DNA of the CDR3: TGCAGCGCAAGACAGGGACAAGAGACCCAGTACTTC. It codes for CSARQGQETQYF. The full variable domain, completed using reference TRBV29-1 and TRBJ2-5, is SAVISQKPSRDICQRGTSLTIQCQVDSQVTMMFWYRQQPGQSLTLIATANQGSEATYESGFVIDKFPISRPNLTFSTLTVSNMSPEDSSIYLCSARQGQETQYFGPGTRLLVL.

The chain carries TRBV20-1 and TRBJ1-1; no clear D gene. Germline CDR1 is DFQATT and CDR2 is SNEGSKA (reference sequence). The CDR3 is 13 residues long. The V gene lost 6 bases and the J gene lost 7 bases, with 18 bases spanning the gap. The CDR3 protein is CSALTSHTFEAFF. The CDR3 DNA reads TGCAGTGCGCTCACATCTCACACCTTTGAAGCTTTCTTT.

V and J are TRBV7-2 and TRBJ1-5; possible D gene TRBD1, 5 bases. V was cut by 5 bases and J by 0 bases, with 11 bases left in between. The V gene's germline CDR1 is SGHTA and CDR2 FQGNSA. The length of the CDR3 is 15 residues. The CDR3 protein is CASSLGVFSNQPQHF. CDR3 bases: TGTGCCAGCAGCCTAGGGGTTTTTAGCAATCAGCCCCAGCATTTT.

CDR3 in amino acids: CAISDRGPNQQFF. In DNA, the CDR3 is TGTGCCATCAGTGACCGTGGACCAAACCAGCAGTTCTTC. This rearrangement joins TRBV10-3 to TRBJ2-1; D remains unclear. Germline CDR1 ENHRY, CDR2 SYGVKD. V gave up 3 bases and J gave up 11 bases, with 14 bases separating them. The CDR3 has 13 residues.

The rearrangement uses TRBV9 and TRBJ1-1; D is possibly TRBD1 (5 bases). Germline assignment: CDR1 SGDLS and CDR2 YYNGEE. Trimming left V 3 bases short and J 0 bases short, with 12 bases between. There are 15 residues in the CDR3. The CDR3 bases are TGTGCCAGCAGCGATCGACAGATCTTGAACACTGAAGCTTTCTTT. Its translation: CASSDRQILNTEAFF.

J is TRBJ2-4 and V is TRBV29-1, with a possible D match to TRBD1 (5 bases). Per germline, CDR1 SQVTM and CDR2 ANQGSEA. Trimming removed 8 bases at V and 6 bases at J, with 14 bases between. The CDR3 is 12 amino acids. CDR3 DNA: TGCAGCTCTGGTGAAGGGGCAAACATTCAGTACTTC. Translation gives CSSGEGANIQYF.

The chain is built from TRBV9 and TRBJ1-1; possibly TRBD1 for D (6 bases). The CDR3 loop spans 15 amino acids. CDR1 is SGDLS and CDR2 is YYNGEE in the germline V gene. Deletions cut 0 bases from V and 4 bases from J, with 13 bases between. DNA of the CDR3: TGTGCCAGCAGCGTAGGGGGGGCGATCGGCACTGAAGCTTTCTTT. This codes for CASSVGGAIGTEAFF.

The CDR3 sequence is CASSVPSGRAGADTQYF. The CDR3 DNA reads as TGTGCCAGCAGTGTTCCTAGCGGGAGGGCCGGAGCAGATACGCAGTATTTT. This sequence joins TRBV28 and TRBJ2-3; 12 bases agree with TRBD2. CDR3 size: 17 residues. The germline V gene has CDR1 MDHEN and CDR2 SYDVKM. V shed 5 bases, J shed 4 bases, and the junction held 10 bases outside the gene matches. The full variable domain, in which reference TRBV28 and TRBJ2-3 provide the parts outside the CDR3, is DVKVTQSSRYLVKRTGEKVFLECVQDMDHENMFWYRQDPGLGLRLIYFSYDVKMKEKGDIPEGYSVSREKKERFSLILESASTNQTSMYLCASSVPSGRAGADTQYFGPGTRLTVL.

This chain joins TRBV20-1 and TRBJ1-5; D is unclear. The length of the CDR3 is 14 residues. V lost 2 bases to trimming and J lost 0 bases, with 8 bases between them. The germline gives CDR1 DFQATT, CDR2 SNEGSKA (reference sequence). CDR3: CSARSAYSNQPQHF. In nucleotides, the CDR3 is TGCAGTGCTAGATCAGCATATAGCAATCAGCCCCAGCATTTT.

The chain joins TRBV23-1 to TRBJ1-4; TRBD1 aligns across 8 bases. TRBV23-1 is identified as an open reading frame with a role that is uncertain. The CDR3 contains 15 residues. The ends lost 2 bases at V and 8 bases at J; junction bases unmatched: 7. CDR3 amino acids: CASSQGQGVREKLFF. CDR3 DNA sequence: TGCGCCAGCAGTCAAGGACAGGGAGTACGGGAAAAACTGTTTTTT.

The count of this clonotype is one. This sequence joins TRBV10-3 and TRBJ2-2; TRBD1 or TRBD2 may be the D gene (5 bases each). V was clipped by 6 bases and J by 6 bases, with 17 bases between them. The CDR3 runs 15 residues. Germline V lookup: CDR1 ENHRY, CDR2 SYGVKD. CDR3 sequence reads: CAIREVGPTAGELFF. The DNA of the CDR3 is TGTGCCATCAGGGAGGTGGGACCTACAGCCGGGGAGCTGTTTTTT.

This chain connects TRBV30 to TRBJ2-2, with D possibly being TRBD1 (6 bases). The V end lost 5 bases, the J end lost 4 bases, and 17 bases lay between the germline ends. This CDR3 region has 15 residues. Germline values: CDR1 GTSNPN, CDR2 SVGIG (reference sequence). The DNA of the CDR3 is TGTGCCTGGGGCAGGGGTTTGGGGATCACCGGGGAGCTGTTTTTT. Its protein is CAWGRGLGITGELFF. The full variable domain, rest sourced from reference TRBV30 and TRBJ2-2, is SQTIHQWPATLVQPVGSPLSLECTVEGTSNPNLYWYRQAAGRGLQLLFYSVGIGQISSEVPQNLSASRPQDRQFILSSKKLLLSDSGFYLCAWGRGLGITGELFFGEGSRLTVL.

The chain carries TRBV28 and TRBJ2-7; 11 nucleotides line up with TRBD2. Germline CDR1 and CDR2: MDHEN and SYDVKM. The CDR3 extends over 15 amino acids. After removal of 7 bases from V and 7 bases from J, the junction contained 12 bases not matched to a gene. The CDR3 DNA reads TGTGCCAGCAACGCCCCGGGGACTAGCGGAGGGGAGCAGTACTTC. This translates into CASNAPGTSGGEQYF.

The gene calls are TRBV6-6 and TRBJ1-3; 7 bases align to TRBD1. The V and J ends lost 5 bases and 1 base, in that order; junction bases with no gene match: 5. CDR3 length equals 15 residues. CDR1 and CDR2 from the germline V gene are MNHNY and SVGAGI (reference sequence). The DNA for the CDR3 is TGTGCCAGCAGTCGACGACAGGGTTCTGGAAACACCATATATTTT. Translation: CASSRRQGSGNTIYF.

CDR3 in amino acids: CASSWQDRTTDTQYF. CDR3 nucleotides: TGCGCCAGCAGCTGGCAGGACAGGACCACAGATACGCAGTATTTT. The chain is built from TRBV5-1 and TRBJ2-3; TRBD1 matches 7 bases. The junction had 6 bases not matched to a gene; V was cut back by 3 bases and J by 2 bases. Germline V gene lookup returns CDR1 SGHRS and CDR2 YFSETQ. CDR3 length: 15 amino acids.

The chain combines TRBV13 with TRBJ1-4; possible D gene TRBD1, 5 bases. V shed 3 bases and J shed 5 bases, with 16 bases lying between them. This CDR3 has 16 residues. The germline gives CDR1 PRHDT, CDR2 FYEKMQ (reference sequence). The CDR3: CASSFAPGTANEKLFF. For the CDR3, the DNA is TGTGCCAGCAGCTTCGCCCCCGGGACCGCGAATGAAAAACTGTTTTTT. Full variable domain (remainder filled in from reference TRBV13 and TRBJ1-4): AAGVIQSPRHLIKEKRETATLKCYPIPRHDTVYWYQQGPGQDPQFLISFYEKMQSDKGSIPDRFSAQQFSDYHSELNMSSLELGDSALYFCASSFAPGTANEKLFFGSGTQLSVL.

The chain carries TRBV5-1 and TRBJ1-1; the D is unclear. The CDR3 length is 13 residues. V shed 4 bases and J shed 1 base, with 8 bases lying between them. CDR1 SGHRS and CDR2 YFSETQ come from the germline V gene. The chain's CDR3 is CASSRGPNTEAFF. The CDR3 bases are TGCGCCAGCAGCCGGGGTCCGAACACTGAAGCTTTCTTT.

This clonotype appeared a single time. The chain carries TRBV28 and TRBJ1-1; tentatively, D is TRBD1 (6 bases). This CDR3 is built from 14 residues. Trimming pared 0 bases from V and 7 bases from J, leaving 12 bases between. Germline V gene lookup returns CDR1 MDHEN and CDR2 SYDVKM. The CDR3 region has the DNA TGTGCCAGCAGTTTATGGGGTGACAGGCATGAAGCTTTCTTT. It specifies CASSLWGDRHEAFF.